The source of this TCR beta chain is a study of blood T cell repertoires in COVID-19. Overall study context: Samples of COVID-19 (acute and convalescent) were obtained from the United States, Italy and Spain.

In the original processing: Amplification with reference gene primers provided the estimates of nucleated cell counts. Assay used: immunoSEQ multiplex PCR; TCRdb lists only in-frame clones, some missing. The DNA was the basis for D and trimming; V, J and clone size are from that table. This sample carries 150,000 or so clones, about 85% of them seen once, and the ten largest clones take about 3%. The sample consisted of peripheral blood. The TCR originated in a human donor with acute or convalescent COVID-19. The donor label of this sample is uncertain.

The CDR3 spells CASSPLLMGQGNYGYTF. As DNA, the CDR3 is TGTGCCAGCTCACCCCTACTTATGGGACAGGGAAACTATGGCTACACCTTC. The chain links TRBV18 to TRBJ1-2, with 9 nucleotides matching TRBD1. The CDR3 is made up of 17 amino acids. V lost 3 bases, J lost 2 bases, and 10 bases stayed unmatched. Germline lookup yields CDR1 KGHSH and CDR2 LQKENI.